This TCR beta chain was captured by sequencing in a study of blood T cell repertoires in COVID-19. Turning to the study itself: Material from acute and convalescent COVID-19 was sourced from the United States, Italy and Spain.

This CDR3 contains 15 residues. Trimming stripped 6 bases from V and 7 bases from J, with 16 bases between. CDR1 KGHSH and CDR2 LQKENI come from the germline V gene. Profiled with immunoSEQ multiplex PCR; TCRdb holds only in-frame clones, not every one. The sample has about 300,000 clones, roughly 86% seen once; the top ten hold roughly 2.9%. This chain uses TRBV18 with TRBJ1-6, with a weak D call TRBD1 (6 bases). The TCR comes from a woman between 50 and 59 years old who had been exposed to COVID-19. The sample comprised PBMCs or T cells enriched from blood (not recorded which). CDR3 protein: CASSPGTRDNSPLHF. CDR3 coding DNA: TGTGCCAGCTCCCCCGGGACACGGGACAATTCACCCCTCCACTTT.